This T cell receptor beta chain was captured by sequencing in a study of cytomegalovirus exposure and HLA in healthy donors. The CDR3 spans 14 residues. V lost 1 base and J 0 bases, leaving 9 bases between the germline ends. Germline V gene sequence: CDR1 SQVTM, CDR2 ANQGSEA. It was with 60 Vbeta and 13 Jbeta primers that the PCR ran. The method was immunoSEQ multiplex PCR; TCRdb's version includes in-frame clones alone and lacks a portion of them. The table records around 130,000 clones, 77% of them present only once. The sequenced sample was PBMCs. This chain connects TRBV29-1 to TRBJ1-2, with a weak D call TRBD1 (6 bases). This TCR was sampled from a man aged 18-30 years in good health and CMV-seropositive. This CDR3 reads CSVEAGATNYGYTF. CDR3 nucleotide sequence: TGCAGCGTTGAAGCAGGGGCTACTAACTATGGCTACACCTTC. Using reference TRBV29-1 and TRBJ1-2 for the parts outside the CDR3, the full variable domain is SAVISQKPSRDICQRGTSLTIQCQVDSQVTMMFWYRQQPGQSLTLIATANQGSEATYESGFVIDKFPISRPNLTFSTLTVSNMSPEDSSIYLCSVEAGATNYGYTFGSGTRLTVV.